Following are 13 T cell receptor beta chains from one sample sequenced in a study of cytomegalovirus exposure and HLA in healthy donors (dated by TCRdb to about 2017). Libraries came from the immunoSEQ multiplex PCR assay. The multiplex PCR relied on a mix of 60 forward primers for TCR Vbeta segments and 13 reverse primers for TCR Jbeta segments. Here the immuneACCESS table is served through TCRdb, limited to in-frame sequences with V and J called. Missing clones are a known gap in these copies; in checked studies unresolved V genes cover under half, and the rest lacks a known reason. The sample data list about 140,000 clones, and around 83% of these were observed just once. Less than 1.5% of the sample is in the top ten clones. Sequenced: PBMCs. These receptor sequences come from a male donor in good health and CMV-seropositive.

V gene TRBV5-1 combines with J gene TRBJ2-5, with 8 bases identical to TRBD2. Germline V gene data show CDR1 as SGHRS and CDR2 as YFSETQ. The CDR3 covers 15 residues. The trim removed 2 bases at V and 5 bases at J, leaving 8 bases unmatched. Written as DNA, the CDR3 is TGCGCCAGCAGCTTATGGGCGGGGGGCCGGGAGACCCAGTACTTC. It encodes CASSLWAGGRETQYF.

To note about this clone: In the same sample, other DNA sequences code for this CDR3. The rearrangement joins TRBV29-1 to TRBJ2-5, with TRBD1 identical over 10 bases. This CDR3 is built from 12 residues. J lost 4 bases, V lost 6 bases, and 2 bases had no gene match. Per germline, CDR1 SQVTM and CDR2 ANQGSEA. DNA of the CDR3: TGCAGCGTCGACAGGGGGCGAGAGACCCAGTACTTC. Protein sequence: CSVDRGRETQYF.

The rearrangement uses TRBV5-1 and TRBJ2-7; 8 bases align to TRBD1. Per germline, CDR1 SGHRS and CDR2 YFSETQ. The CDR3 runs to 16 residues. The trim removed 4 bases at V and 0 bases at J, leaving 9 bases unmatched. The CDR3, as DNA: TGCGCCAGCAGCAGGGACAGGCCACTAAGCTCCTACGAGCAGTACTTC. Translated, it gives CASSRDRPLSSYEQYF.

The chain combines TRBV2 with TRBJ2-7; TRBD1 aligns across 7 bases. The trim removed 7 bases at V and 6 bases at J, leaving 9 bases unmatched. The length of the CDR3 is 13 residues. Per the germline V gene, CDR1 is SNHLY and CDR2 is FYNNEI. CDR3: CASKALTGTEQYF. DNA of the CDR3: TGTGCCAGCAAGGCGTTGACAGGGACCGAGCAGTACTTC.

This clone was found once. V usage is TRBV9 and J usage is TRBJ2-7; 9 bases fit TRBD2. The CDR3 runs to 18 residues. Trimming removed 0 bases from V and 2 bases from J; junction bases left unmatched: 12. Germline CDR1 and CDR2: SGDLS and YYNGEE. The CDR3: CASSVAVGSGSATYEQYF. CDR3 nucleotides: TGTGCCAGCAGCGTAGCCGTAGGTAGCGGGAGCGCCACCTACGAGCAGTACTTC.

This chain joins TRBV6-1 and TRBJ2-7; D unresolved. Trimming took 3 bases from V and 0 from J, leaving 3 bases between them. Germline V gene data show CDR1 as MNHNS and CDR2 as SASEGT. The CDR3 covers 12 residues. In DNA, the CDR3 is TGTGCCAGCAGTGAGGCCTCCTACGAGCAGTACTTC. It yields the protein CASSEASYEQYF.

This clone was seen a few times. This chain connects TRBV7-3 to TRBJ1-1; D is possibly TRBD1 (5 bases). Deletions cut 5 bases from V and 7 bases from J, with 14 bases between. CDR1 is SGHTA, CDR2 FQGTGA, per germline. The CDR3 totals 13 residues. The CDR3 nucleotides read TGTGCCAGCAGCAGCCGTGGGGCAGATGAAGCTTTCTTT. Translated: CASSSRGADEAFF.

This clone has just one count. The chain has TRBV5-8 and TRBJ2-5; TRBD2 matches at 11 bases. Germline CDR1 SGHTS, CDR2 YDEGEE. This CDR3 has 15 residues. V shed 4 bases, J shed 11 bases, and the junction held 13 bases outside the gene matches. CDR3 nucleotide sequence: TGTGCCAGCAGCCTAGGGACTAGCGGAACCCGAGGGCAGTACTTC. Its protein is CASSLGTSGTRGQYF.

As to this clone: A junction end diverges from the germline sequence, so it may reflect a read error. This chain connects TRBV7-9 to TRBJ2-2; TRBD1 matches at 7 bases. CDR1 is SEHNR, CDR2 FQNEAQ, per germline (reference sequence). This CDR3 has 12 residues. CDR3 bases: TGTTCCAGCAGCTTAGGGGGCCGGGAGCTGTTTTTT. It translates to CSSSLGGRELFF.

The CDR3 DNA reads TGCGCCAGCAGCTTGCTGGCGGGAGATGCAGATACGCAGTATTTT. Translating gives CASSLLAGDADTQYF. V and J are TRBV5-1 and TRBJ2-3; 7 bases map to TRBD2. The CDR3 has 15 residues. With 1 base clipped from V and 4 bases from J, the junction kept 6 bases outside the gene matches. The germline gives CDR1 SGHRS, CDR2 YFSETQ. The whole variable domain, filled in from reference TRBV5-1 and TRBJ2-3, reads KAGVTQTPRYLIKTRGQQVTLSCSPISGHRSVSWYQQTPGQGLQFLFEYFSETQRNKGNFPGRFSGRQFSNSRSEMNVSTLELGDSALYLCASSLLAGDADTQYFGPGTRLTVL.

Notes on this clone: An end of the junction does not agree with germline; a read error may underlie this. This chain joins TRBV7-9 and TRBJ1-2, with D possibly being TRBD1 (5 bases). The V gene's germline CDR1 is SEHNR and CDR2 FQNEAQ (reference sequence). CDR3 length: 15 residues. CDR3 DNA sequence: TGTTCCAGCAGCTTGGGGGAGGGTACGGGCTATGGCTACACCTTC. Translation: CSSSLGEGTGYGYTF.

The rearrangement links TRBV28 to TRBJ2-7; perhaps TRBD1 as D (6 bases). Germline CDR1 is MDHEN and CDR2 is SYDVKM. This CDR3 is built from 14 residues. The V end lost 8 bases, the J end lost 5 bases, and 19 bases lay between the germline ends. CDR3 in amino acids: CASGQPGGHDEQYF. For the CDR3, the DNA is TGTGCCAGCGGACAGCCGGGTGGGCACGACGAGCAGTACTTC.

The chain uses TRBV7-8 and TRBJ2-7; a weak D match, TRBD1 (6 bases). The germline V gene encodes CDR1 SGHVS and CDR2 FQNEAQ. The CDR3 extends over 14 amino acids. Trimming stripped 5 bases from V and 7 bases from J, with 18 bases between. CDR3 bases: TGTGCCAGCAGCCCCGCTGGGGGCTGGGGGGAGCAGTACTTC. It translates to CASSPAGGWGEQYF.